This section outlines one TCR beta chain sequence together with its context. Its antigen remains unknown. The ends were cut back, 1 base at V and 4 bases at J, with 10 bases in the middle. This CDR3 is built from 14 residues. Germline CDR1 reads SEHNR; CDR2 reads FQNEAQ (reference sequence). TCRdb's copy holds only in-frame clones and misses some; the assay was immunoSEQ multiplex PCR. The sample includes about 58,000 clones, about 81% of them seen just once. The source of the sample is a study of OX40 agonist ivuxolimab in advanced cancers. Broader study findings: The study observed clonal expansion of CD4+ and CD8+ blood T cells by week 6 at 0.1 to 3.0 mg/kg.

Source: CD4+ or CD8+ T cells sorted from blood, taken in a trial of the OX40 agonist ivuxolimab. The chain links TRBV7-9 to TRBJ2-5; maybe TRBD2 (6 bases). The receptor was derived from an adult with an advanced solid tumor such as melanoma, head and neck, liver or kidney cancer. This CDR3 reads CASSLGGSGETQYF. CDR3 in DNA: TGTGCCAGCAGCTTAGGTGGTAGCGGAGAGACCCAGTACTTC.